A selection of T cell receptor beta chains follows, all from one sample in a study of glioma-infiltrating T cells. One entry per CDR3 protein results from TCRdb running MiXCR on the multiplex PCR reads. The sample consists of around 390,000 distinct CDR3 sequences, roughly two fifths of them appearing once. Input material: glioma tissue, nonneoplastic brain tissue, or PBMCs (not recorded which). These receptors were collected from a human donor with low-grade glioma or glioblastoma, undergoing nonglioma brain surgery, or in good health (not recorded which). Both conserved end residues are part of each CDR3. The D gene is left open where the match is weak. The size field is filled for only some rows; it gives once, few, many or a size class.

v_call	j_call	clone_size	d_call	cdr3_nt	cdr3_aa
TRBV27	TRBJ2-1	few	TRBD1	TGTGCCAGCAGTTCCACAGGGGTATGGCAGTTCTTC	CASSSTGVWQFF
TRBV18	TRBJ1-2	.	.	TGTGCCAGCTCACCATCCCCTGGGGGCTATGGCTACACCTTC	CASSPSPGGYGYTF
TRBV28	TRBJ2-7	many	TRBD2	TGTGCCAGCAGTTTTTGGCGGGAGCCCTACGAGCAGTACTTC	CASSFWREPYEQYF
TRBV28	TRBJ1-2	few	.	TGTGCCAGCAGTTTTGGGGGCTCTAACTATGGCTACACCTTC	CASSFGGSNYGYTF
TRBV7-2	TRBJ1-5	.	.	TGTGCCAGCAGTTCGGGGGGGCGCGGAATCGGCCAGCCCCAGCATTTT	CASSSGGRGIGQPQHF
TRBV7-2	TRBJ2-7	.	.	TGTGCCAGCAGCATCCAAACCGGGACTGCGAACTACGAGCAGTACTTC	CASSIQTGTANYEQYF
TRBV2	TRBJ2-7	few	.	TGTGCCAGCAGGGCCTTGGTCGAGTATAGCTCCTACGAGCAGTACTTC	CASRALVEYSSYEQYF
TRBV15	TRBJ2-3	many	TRBD1	TGTGCCACCAAGGGGGCAGCAGATACGCAGTATTTT	CATKGAADTQYF
TRBV28	TRBJ2-7	few	TRBD1	TGTGCCAGCAGCCAGAGGGACAGGGTCACCGAGCAGTACTTC	CASSQRDRVTEQYF
TRBV20-1	TRBJ2-1	few	.	TGCAGTGCTAGAGATTACGGGAGCTCCTACAATGAGCAGTTCTTC	CSARDYGSSYNEQFF
TRBV7-2	TRBJ2-7	.	.	TGTGCCAGCAGCTACCGGGGACATGTGGGGGAGCAGTACTTC	CASSYRGHVGEQYF
TRBV7-2	TRBJ2-1	.	TRBD2	TGTGCCAGCAGCCAAGGGGTTAGCGGGTACAATGAGCAGTTCTTC	CASSQGVSGYNEQFF
TRBV4-3	TRBJ1-1	few	.	TGCGCCAGCAGCCAAGCTCCGATCTTTTACACTGAAGCTTTCTTT	CASSQAPIFYTEAFF
TRBV4-2	TRBJ2-2	.	TRBD2	TGTGCCAGCAGCCAAGATCTTGGACTAGCGGAAACCACCGGGGAGCCGTTTTTT	CASSQDLGLAETTGEPFF